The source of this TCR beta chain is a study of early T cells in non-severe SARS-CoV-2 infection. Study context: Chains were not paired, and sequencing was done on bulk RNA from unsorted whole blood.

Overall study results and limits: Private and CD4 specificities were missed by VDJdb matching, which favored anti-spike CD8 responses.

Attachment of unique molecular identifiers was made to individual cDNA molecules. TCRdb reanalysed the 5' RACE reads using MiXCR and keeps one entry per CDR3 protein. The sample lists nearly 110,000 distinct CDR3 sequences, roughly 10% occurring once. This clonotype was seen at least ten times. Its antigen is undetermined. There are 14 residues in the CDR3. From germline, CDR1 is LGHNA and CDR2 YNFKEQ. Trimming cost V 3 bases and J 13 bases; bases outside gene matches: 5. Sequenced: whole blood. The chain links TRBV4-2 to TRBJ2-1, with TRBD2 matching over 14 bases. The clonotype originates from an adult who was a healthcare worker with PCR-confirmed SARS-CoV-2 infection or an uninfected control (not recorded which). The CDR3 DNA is TGTGCCAGCAGCCAGGCCGGGACTAGCGGGAGCCAGTTCTTC. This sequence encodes CASSQAGTSGSQFF.